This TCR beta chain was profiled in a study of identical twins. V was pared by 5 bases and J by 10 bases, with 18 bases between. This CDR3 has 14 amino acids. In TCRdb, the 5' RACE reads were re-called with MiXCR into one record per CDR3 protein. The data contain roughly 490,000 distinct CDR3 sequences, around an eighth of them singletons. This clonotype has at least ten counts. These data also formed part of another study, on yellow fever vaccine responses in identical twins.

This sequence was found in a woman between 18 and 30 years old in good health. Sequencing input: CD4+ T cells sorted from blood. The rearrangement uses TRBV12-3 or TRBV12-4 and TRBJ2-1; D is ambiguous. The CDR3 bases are TGTGCCAGCAGTCCCCGCCAGGCAGCAAGGGAGCAGTTCTTC. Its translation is CASSPRQAAREQFF.